These T cell receptor beta chains were read from a single sample in a study of blood T cell repertoires in COVID-19. This table comes from immunoSEQ multiplex PCR, and its TCRdb copy is limited to in-frame clones, with some not included. Among 60,000 or so clones listed, 80% to 85% were seen once. Material: peripheral blood. These TCRs come from a human donor in a cohort sampled during active COVID-19. CDR3s include the opening cysteine and the closing phenylalanine or tryptophan. A D gene is named only where the DNA matches it firmly. Size is omitted from some rows. Given values are once, few, many or a class for expanded clones.

J,size,D,V,DNA,CDR3
TRBJ1-3,-,-,TRBV7-2,TGTGCCAGCAGCTTTGACAGCTCTGGAAACACCATATATTTT,CASSFDSSGNTIYF
TRBJ2-3,-,-,TRBV5-1,TGCGCCAGCAGCTTGTCCTTCGGAGATACGCAGTATTTT,CASSLSFGDTQYF
TRBJ1-5,-,-,TRBV2,TGTGCCAGCTCCGGACAGACGAATCAGCCCCAGCATTTT,CASSGQTNQPQHF
TRBJ2-1,-,TRBD2,TRBV7-8,TGTGCCAGCAGCTTAGTAACGGGGGAGGGCAATGAGCAGTTCTTC,CASSLVTGEGNEQFF
TRBJ2-7,-,TRBD2,TRBV6-5,TGTGCCAGCAGTCGGACTAGTGCCTCCTCCTACGAGCAGTACTTC,CASSRTSASSYEQYF
TRBJ1-1,-,TRBD1,TRBV18,TGTGCCAGCTCGCCAAACCGGGACAGGGGTTCAGCTTTCTTT,CASSPNRDRGSAFF
TRBJ2-2,-,TRBD2,TRBV10-3,TGTGCCATCAGGCCCTGGACTAGCGGGGGGACCGGGGAGCTGTTTTTT,CAIRPWTSGGTGELFF
TRBJ1-2,once,TRBD1,TRBV7-9,TGTGCCAGCAGCGGGACAGGGGTAAACTATGGCTACACCTTC,CASSGTGVNYGYTF
TRBJ2-3,-,TRBD2,TRBV18,TGTGCCAGCTCACTCCTAGCGGGGGCGGGAGATACGCAGTATTTT,CASSLLAGAGDTQYF
TRBJ2-1,-,TRBD2,TRBV27,TGTGCCAGCAGTCTCTCGGGACTATCCCCAACCAATTTCTTC,CASSLSGLSPTNFF
TRBJ2-3,-,-,TRBV24-1,TGTGCCACCAGTGATTTGCGCGCGGGGGCCCCCCTTAGCACAGATACGCAGTATTTT,CATSDLRAGAPLSTDTQYF
TRBJ1-2,-,-,TRBV15,TGTGCCACCAGCAGAGCTCGAGATGGCTACACCTTC,CATSRARDGYTF
TRBJ2-7,-,-,TRBV6-5,TGTGCCAGCAGTTACGACTTTGCGTTGGCCTACGAGCAGTACTTC,CASSYDFALAYEQYF
TRBJ2-5,-,-,TRBV12-3/TRBV12-4,TGTGCCAGCAGGCTACGGTTGCAAGAGACCCAGTACTTC,CASRLRLQETQYF
TRBJ2-6,-,TRBD1,TRBV25-1,TGTGCCAGCAGTGTAGGGCCTACAGGGGCTGGGGCCAACGTCCTGACTTTC,CASSVGPTGAGANVLTF
TRBJ2-7,-,TRBD2,TRBV2,TGTGCCAGCATTTACGGGGGGGCCAGTAGAGACGAGCAGTACTTC,CASIYGGASRDEQYF
TRBJ2-7,-,-,TRBV5-8,TGTGCCAGCAGCTTCATATACGGGGCCCCGGGGAGGTACGAGCAGTACTTC,CASSFIYGAPGRYEQYF
TRBJ1-5,-,TRBD1,TRBV3-1/TRBV3-2,TGTGCCAGCAGCCAATGGGACAGTAGCAATCAGCCCCAGCATTTT,CASSQWDSSNQPQHF
TRBJ2-7,-,-,TRBV11-2,TGTGCCAGCAGCGATGCGGGACAGTACTACGAGCAGTACTTC,CASSDAGQYYEQYF
TRBJ2-1,-,-,TRBV3-1/TRBV3-2,TGTGCCAGCAGCCTTAATAAGGGGGATGAGCAGTTCTTC,CASSLNKGDEQFF
TRBJ1-5,few,-,TRBV4-1,TGCGCCAGCAGCCAAGGGGAGGGGTCAGTAAAGCCCCAGCATTTT,CASSQGEGSVKPQHF
TRBJ2-3,-,-,TRBV28,TGTGCCAGCAGTTTAGGCGGGGCCTCCCGCGATACGCAGTATTTT,CASSLGGASRDTQYF
TRBJ2-2,-,-,TRBV5-4,TGTGCCAGCAGCTTGGTTACAGCGGGCACCGGGGAGCTGTTTTTT,CASSLVTAGTGELFF
TRBJ2-4,once,TRBD1,TRBV3-1/TRBV3-2,TGTGCCAGCAGTCGTCAGGGGGTAGACATTCAGTACTTC,CASSRQGVDIQYF